This entry lists 8 T cell receptor beta chains sequenced from one sample in a study of vaccination and CD4 T cells after COVID-19. This sample's treatment: roughly 10-day PBMC culture with coronavirus spike peptide pools or control peptides (ViraFEST assay). An Oncomine TCR Beta short-read assay was used to sequence the DNA from cultured CD4+ T cells. TCRdb re-analysed the PCR reads in MiXCR, keeping a single row per CDR3 protein. The sample holds around 18,000 distinct CDR3 sequences, around 75% seen once. Their antigen targets remain unknown. The sample consisted of CD4+ T cells from blood, cultured in vitro. All receptors come from a human donor who had recovered from COVID-19.

The chain links TRBV21-1 to TRBJ1-1; the table calls TRBD1, which could not be checked here. TRBV21-1 is reported as a pseudogene. This CDR3 spans 17 amino acids. This CDR3 reads CASSKVTSRWGYTEAFF. The CDR3 bases are TGTGCCAGCAGCAAAGTAACATCAAGATGGGGCTACACTGAAGCTTTCTTC.

The chain uses TRBV19 and TRBJ2-1; TRBD1 is a possible D gene (6 bases). This CDR3 is built from 12 residues. The germline V gene has CDR1 LNHDA and CDR2 SQIVND (reference sequence). V was pared by 0 bases and J by 13 bases, with 10 bases between. The CDR3 DNA reads TGTGCCAGTAGTATAGATAGGGGGAAACAGTTCTTC. It codes for CASSIDRGKQFF.

Only a few counts were recorded for this clonotype. The chain recombines TRBV20-1 with TRBJ1-1; TRBD1 is a possible D gene (5 bases). The CDR3 spans 11 residues. Trimming took 8 bases from V and 6 from J, leaving 13 bases between them. Germline V gives CDR1 DFQATT, CDR2 SNEGSKA (reference sequence). The CDR3 nucleotides read TGCAGTCCTGATTCAGGGTCTGAAGCTTTCTTT. As protein: CSPDSGSEAFF.

The V gene is TRBV20-1, the J gene TRBJ1-4; 7 bases line up with TRBD1. From germline, CDR1 is DFQATT and CDR2 SNEGSKA (reference sequence). V shed 3 bases and J 8 bases; nucleotides not matched to a gene: 6. This CDR3 region has 13 residues. The CDR3 loop reads CSASSGGSEKLFF. In DNA form, the CDR3 reads TGCAGTGCTAGTTCAGGGGGGAGCGAAAAACTGTTTTTT.

J is TRBJ2-7 and V is TRBV6-1; 13 nucleotides line up with TRBD2. The CDR3 spans 16 residues. The germline CDR1 and CDR2 sequences are MNHNS and SASEGT. V was pared by 6 bases and J by 1 base, with 6 bases of the junction left unmatched. The CDR3 here is CASSRLAGGGSYEQYF. CDR3 nucleotide sequence: TGTGCCAGCAGCAGACTAGCGGGAGGAGGGTCCTACGAGCAGTACTTC.

The V and J genes are TRBV20-1 and TRBJ1-5; D may be TRBD1 (6 bases). Germline assignment: CDR1 DFQATT and CDR2 SNEGSKA (reference sequence). The ends were cut back, 5 bases at V and 6 bases at J, with 17 bases in the middle. CDR3 size: 14 residues. CDR3: CSAGVRGESQPQHF. CDR3 sequence (DNA): TGCAGTGCTGGGGTGAGGGGGGAATCTCAGCCCCAGCATTTT.

The chain joins TRBV7-9 to TRBJ2-5, with 9 bases matching TRBD2. V lost 5 bases, J lost 2 bases, and 9 bases stayed unmatched. The CDR3 has 16 residues. CDR1 and CDR2 (germline): SEHNR, FQNEAQ (reference sequence). This CDR3 reads CASSPRALAGQETQYF. In nucleotides, the CDR3 is TGTGCCAGCAGCCCCAGGGCGCTAGCGGGACAAGAGACCCAGTACTTC.

V and J are TRBV4-1 and TRBJ2-7; D uncertain. Germline V gene lookup returns CDR1 MGHRA and CDR2 YSYEKL. The length of the CDR3 is 14 residues. V lost 2 bases and J lost 0, with 8 bases in between. The CDR3 spells CASSQLTNSYEQYF. CDR3 nucleotides: TGCGCCAGCAGCCAACTGACCAACTCCTACGAGCAGTACTTC.